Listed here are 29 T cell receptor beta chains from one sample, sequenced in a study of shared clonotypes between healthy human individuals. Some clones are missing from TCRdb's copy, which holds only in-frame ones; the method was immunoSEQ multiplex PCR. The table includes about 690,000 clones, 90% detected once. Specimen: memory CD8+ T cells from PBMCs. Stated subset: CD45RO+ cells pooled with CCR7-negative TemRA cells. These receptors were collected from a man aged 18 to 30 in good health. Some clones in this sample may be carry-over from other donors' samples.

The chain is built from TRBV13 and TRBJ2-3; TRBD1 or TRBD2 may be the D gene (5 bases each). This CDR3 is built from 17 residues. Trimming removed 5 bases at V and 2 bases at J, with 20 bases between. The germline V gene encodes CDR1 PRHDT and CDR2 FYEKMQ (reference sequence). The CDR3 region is CASSASRRDGDTDTQYF. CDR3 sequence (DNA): TGTGCCAGCAGCGCATCCCGCAGGGACGGGGACACAGATACGCAGTATTTT. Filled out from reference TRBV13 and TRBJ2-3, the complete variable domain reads AAGVIQSPRHLIKEKRETATLKCYPIPRHDTVYWYQQGPGQDPQFLISFYEKMQSDKGSIPDRFSAQQFSDYHSELNMSSLELGDSALYFCASSASRRDGDTDTQYFGPGTRLTVL.

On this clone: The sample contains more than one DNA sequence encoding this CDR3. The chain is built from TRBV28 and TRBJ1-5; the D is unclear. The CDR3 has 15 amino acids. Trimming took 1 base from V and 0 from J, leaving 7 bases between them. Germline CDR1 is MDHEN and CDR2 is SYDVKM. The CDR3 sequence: CASSLYRVSNQPQHF. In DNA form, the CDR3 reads TGTGCCAGCAGTTTATACAGAGTTAGCAATCAGCCCCAGCATTTT.

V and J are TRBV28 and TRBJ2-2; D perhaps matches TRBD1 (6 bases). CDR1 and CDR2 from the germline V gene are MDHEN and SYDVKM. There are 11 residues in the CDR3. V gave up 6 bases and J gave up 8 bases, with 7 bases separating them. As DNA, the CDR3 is TGTGCCAGCAGCCAGGGGGGGGAGCTGTTTTTT. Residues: CASSQGGELFF.

The DNA for the CDR3 is TGTGCCAGCTCACCACGAGCCAGGGAAGTCGGTGGCTACACCTTC. Amino acid sequence: CASSPRAREVGGYTF. The chain recombines TRBV18 with TRBJ1-2, with D possibly being TRBD1 (5 bases). There are 15 residues in the CDR3. V lost 1 base and J 7 bases, leaving 16 bases between the germline ends. Germline CDR1 is KGHSH and CDR2 is LQKENI.

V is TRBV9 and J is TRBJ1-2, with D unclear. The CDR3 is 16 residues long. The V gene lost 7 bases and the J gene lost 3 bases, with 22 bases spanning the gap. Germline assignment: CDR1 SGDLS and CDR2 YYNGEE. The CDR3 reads CASPRSPSRQDYGYTF. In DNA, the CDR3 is TGTGCCAGCCCCAGGAGCCCATCCCGCCAGGACTATGGCTACACCTTC.

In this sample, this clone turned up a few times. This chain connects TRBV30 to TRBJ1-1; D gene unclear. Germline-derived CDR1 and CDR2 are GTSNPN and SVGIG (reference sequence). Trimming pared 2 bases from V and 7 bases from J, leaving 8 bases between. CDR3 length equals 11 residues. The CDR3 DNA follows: TGTGCCTGGAGTAGGAGGGTTGAAGCTTTCTTT. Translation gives CAWSRRVEAFF.

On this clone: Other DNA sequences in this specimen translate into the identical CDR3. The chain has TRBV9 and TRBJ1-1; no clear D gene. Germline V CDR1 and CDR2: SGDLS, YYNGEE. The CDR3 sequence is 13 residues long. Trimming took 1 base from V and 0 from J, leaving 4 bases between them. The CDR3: CASSVTVNTEAFF. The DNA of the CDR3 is TGTGCCAGCAGCGTAACGGTGAACACTGAAGCTTTCTTT.

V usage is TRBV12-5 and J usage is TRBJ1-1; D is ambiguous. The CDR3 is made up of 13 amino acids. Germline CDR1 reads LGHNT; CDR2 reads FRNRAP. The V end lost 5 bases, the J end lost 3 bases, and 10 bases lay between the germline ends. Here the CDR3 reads CASGAGRDTEAFF. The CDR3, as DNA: TGTGCTAGTGGTGCCGGCCGGGACACTGAAGCTTTCTTT.

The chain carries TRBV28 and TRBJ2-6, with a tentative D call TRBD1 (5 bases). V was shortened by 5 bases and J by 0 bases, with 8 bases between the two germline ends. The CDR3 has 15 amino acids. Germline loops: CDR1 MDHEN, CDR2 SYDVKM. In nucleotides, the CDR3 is TGTGCCAGCAGTCTTACAGGCTCTGGGGCCAACGTCCTGACTTTC. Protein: CASSLTGSGANVLTF.

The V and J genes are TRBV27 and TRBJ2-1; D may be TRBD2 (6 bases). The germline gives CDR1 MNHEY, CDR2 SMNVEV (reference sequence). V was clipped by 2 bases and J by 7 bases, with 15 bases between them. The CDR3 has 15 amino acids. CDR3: CASSLAGDWANEQFF. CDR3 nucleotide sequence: TGTGCCAGCAGTTTAGCCGGGGACTGGGCTAATGAGCAGTTCTTC.

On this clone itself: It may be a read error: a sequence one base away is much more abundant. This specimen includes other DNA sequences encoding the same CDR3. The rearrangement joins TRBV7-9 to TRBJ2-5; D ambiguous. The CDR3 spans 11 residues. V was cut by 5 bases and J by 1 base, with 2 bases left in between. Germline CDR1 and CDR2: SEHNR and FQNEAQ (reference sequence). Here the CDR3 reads CASSRQETQYF. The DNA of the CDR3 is TGTGCCAGCAGCCGCCAAGAGACCCAGTACTTC.

CDR3 bases: TGCGCCAGCAGCGCCCGGGGGGAGCAGTACTTC. It yields the protein CASSARGEQYF. The V call is TRBV5-1, the J call TRBJ2-7; possibly TRBD2 for D (6 bases). This CDR3 has 11 residues. The germline CDR1 and CDR2 sequences are SGHRS and YFSETQ. The V gene lost 4 bases and the J gene lost 7 bases, with 9 bases spanning the gap.

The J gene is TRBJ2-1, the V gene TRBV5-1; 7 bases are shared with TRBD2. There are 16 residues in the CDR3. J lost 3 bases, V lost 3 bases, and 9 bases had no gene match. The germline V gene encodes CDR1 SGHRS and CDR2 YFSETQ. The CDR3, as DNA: TGCGCCAGCAGCTCCCCTTTAGCGGGTGGCTACAATGAGCAGTTCTTC. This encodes CASSSPLAGGYNEQFF.

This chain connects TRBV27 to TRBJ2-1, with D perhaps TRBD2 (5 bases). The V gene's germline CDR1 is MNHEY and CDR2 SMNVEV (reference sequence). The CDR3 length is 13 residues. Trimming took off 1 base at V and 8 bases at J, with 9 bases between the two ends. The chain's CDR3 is CASSLFRGYEQFF. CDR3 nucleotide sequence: TGTGCCAGCAGTTTATTTCGGGGATATGAGCAGTTCTTC.

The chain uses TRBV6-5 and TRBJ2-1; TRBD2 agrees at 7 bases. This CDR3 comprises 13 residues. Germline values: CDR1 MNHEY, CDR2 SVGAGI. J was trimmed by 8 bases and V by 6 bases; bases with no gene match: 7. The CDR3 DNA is TGTGCCAGCAGGGCGGGAGAGTTCGATGAGCAGTTCTTC. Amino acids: CASRAGEFDEQFF.

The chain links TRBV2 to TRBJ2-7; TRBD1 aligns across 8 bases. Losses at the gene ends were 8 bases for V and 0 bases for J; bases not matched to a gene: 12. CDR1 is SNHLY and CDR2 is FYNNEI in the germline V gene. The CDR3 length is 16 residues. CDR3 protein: CASLLQGVRSSYEQYF. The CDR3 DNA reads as TGTGCCAGCTTACTACAGGGGGTACGAAGCTCCTACGAGCAGTACTTC.

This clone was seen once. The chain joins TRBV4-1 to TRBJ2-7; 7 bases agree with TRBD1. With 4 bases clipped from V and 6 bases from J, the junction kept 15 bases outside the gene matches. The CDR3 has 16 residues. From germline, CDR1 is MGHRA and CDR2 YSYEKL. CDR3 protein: CASSPGARAQGVEQYF. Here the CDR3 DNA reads TGCGCCAGCAGCCCTGGAGCTAGGGCCCAGGGGGTCGAGCAGTACTTC.

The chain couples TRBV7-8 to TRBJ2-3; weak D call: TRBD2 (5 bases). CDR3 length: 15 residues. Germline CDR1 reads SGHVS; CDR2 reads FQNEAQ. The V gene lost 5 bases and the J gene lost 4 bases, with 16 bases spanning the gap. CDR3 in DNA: TGTGCCAGCAGCCATTTACGGCCCGGGGCAGATACGCAGTATTTT. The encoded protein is CASSHLRPGADTQYF.

CDR3 amino acids: CASSLAGSPYNEQFF. CDR3 sequence (DNA): TGTGCCAGCAGCTTGGCCGGGAGCCCCTACAATGAGCAGTTCTTC. V is TRBV5-6 and J is TRBJ2-1; D possibly corresponds to TRBD2 (6 bases). Germline loops: CDR1 SGHDT, CDR2 YYEEEE. V dropped 0 bases and J dropped 2 bases, with 9 bases sitting between them. This CDR3 has 15 residues.

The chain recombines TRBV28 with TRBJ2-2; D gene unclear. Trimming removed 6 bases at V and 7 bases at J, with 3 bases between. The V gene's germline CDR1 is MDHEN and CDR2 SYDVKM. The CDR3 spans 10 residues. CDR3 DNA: TGTGCCAGCAGGAGCGGGGAGCTGTTTTTT. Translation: CASRSGELFF.

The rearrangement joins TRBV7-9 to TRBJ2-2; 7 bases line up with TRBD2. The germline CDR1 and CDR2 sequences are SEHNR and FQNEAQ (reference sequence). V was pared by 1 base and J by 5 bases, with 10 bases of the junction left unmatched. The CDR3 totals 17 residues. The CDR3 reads CASSLGGAGPLTGELFF. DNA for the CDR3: TGTGCCAGCAGCTTAGGAGGAGCGGGACCCCTTACCGGGGAGCTGTTTTTT.

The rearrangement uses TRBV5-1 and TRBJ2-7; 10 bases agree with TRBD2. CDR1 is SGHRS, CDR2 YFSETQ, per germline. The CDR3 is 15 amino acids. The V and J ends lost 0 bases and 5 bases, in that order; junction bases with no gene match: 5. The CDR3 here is CASSLALAGADEQYF. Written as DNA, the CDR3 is TGCGCCAGCAGCTTGGCGCTAGCGGGAGCGGACGAGCAGTACTTC.

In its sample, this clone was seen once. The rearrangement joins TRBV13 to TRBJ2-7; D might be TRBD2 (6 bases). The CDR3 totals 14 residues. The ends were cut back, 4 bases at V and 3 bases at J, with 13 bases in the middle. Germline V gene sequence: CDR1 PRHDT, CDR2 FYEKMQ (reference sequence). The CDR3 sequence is CASSSWDSNYEQYF. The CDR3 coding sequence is TGTGCCAGCAGCTCCTGGGACTCCAACTACGAGCAGTACTTC.

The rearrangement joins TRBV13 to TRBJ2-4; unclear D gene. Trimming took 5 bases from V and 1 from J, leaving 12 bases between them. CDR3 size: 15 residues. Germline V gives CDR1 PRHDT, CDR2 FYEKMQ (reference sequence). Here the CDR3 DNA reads TGTGCCAGCAGCATTAGAGGTTCTGCCAAAAACATTCAGTACTTC. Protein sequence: CASSIRGSAKNIQYF.

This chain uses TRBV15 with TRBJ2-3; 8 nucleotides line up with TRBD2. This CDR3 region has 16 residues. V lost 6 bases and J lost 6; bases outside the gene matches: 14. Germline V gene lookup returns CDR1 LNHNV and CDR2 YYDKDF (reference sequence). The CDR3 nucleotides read TGTGCCACCAGTCTCCCTAGCGGGCCGACAAGGGATACGCAGTATTTT. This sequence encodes CATSLPSGPTRDTQYF.

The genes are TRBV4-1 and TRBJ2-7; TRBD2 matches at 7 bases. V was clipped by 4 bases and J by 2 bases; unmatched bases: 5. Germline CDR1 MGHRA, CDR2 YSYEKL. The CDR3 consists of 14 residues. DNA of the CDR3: TGCGCCAGCAGCCCCCCAGGACTAGCCTACGAGCAGTACTTC. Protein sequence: CASSPPGLAYEQYF.

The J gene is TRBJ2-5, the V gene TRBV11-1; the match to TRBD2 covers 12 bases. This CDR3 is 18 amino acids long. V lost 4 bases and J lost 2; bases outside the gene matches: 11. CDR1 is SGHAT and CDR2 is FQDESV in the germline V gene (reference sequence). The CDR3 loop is CASSYLGLAGFEQETQYF. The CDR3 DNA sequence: TGTGCCAGCAGCTACTTAGGACTAGCGGGGTTCGAGCAAGAGACCCAGTACTTC.

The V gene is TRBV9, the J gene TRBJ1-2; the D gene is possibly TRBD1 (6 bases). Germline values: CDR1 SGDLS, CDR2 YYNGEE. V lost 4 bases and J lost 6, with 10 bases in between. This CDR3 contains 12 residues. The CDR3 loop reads CASSRGGDGYTF. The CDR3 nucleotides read TGTGCCAGCAGCAGGGGGGGAGATGGCTACACCTTC.

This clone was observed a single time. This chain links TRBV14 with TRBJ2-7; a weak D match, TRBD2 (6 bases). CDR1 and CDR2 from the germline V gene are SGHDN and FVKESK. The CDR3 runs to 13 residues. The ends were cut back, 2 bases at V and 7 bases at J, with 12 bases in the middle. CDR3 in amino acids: CASSQTGRSEQYF. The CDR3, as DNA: TGTGCCAGCAGCCAAACCGGGAGATCTGAGCAGTACTTC.